Following are 28 T cell receptor beta chains from one sample sequenced in a study of T cell clonality in common variable immunodeficiency. Profiled with immunoSEQ multiplex PCR; TCRdb holds only in-frame clones, not every one. Sampling found under 50,000 clones, none seen once. Sequenced: peripheral blood mononuclear cells. These TCRs come from a person aged 18 to 69 in good health.

This clone was recorded many times. The read falls 3 residues short of the CDR3 end, and the missing part is taken from the germline J gene. The V call is TRBV30, the J call TRBJ2-7; 7 nucleotides agree with TRBD2. CDR1 GTSNPN and CDR2 SVGIG come from the germline V gene (reference sequence). V shed 3 bases and J 2 bases; nucleotides not matched to a gene: 13. The CDR3 is made up of 16 amino acids. CDR3 sequence: CAWRNQAGRGAYEQYF. Incomplete CDR3 DNA: TGTGCCTGGAGAAATCAAGCAGGGAGGGGAGCCTACGAG.

This clone was observed at least ten times. The read ends 3 residues shy of where the CDR3 ends; the end is completed using the germline J gene. This sequence joins TRBV6-1 and TRBJ2-1, with D possibly matching TRBD2 (7 bases). There are 15 residues in the CDR3. V shed 3 bases and J shed 0 bases, with 9 bases lying between them. Germline V lookup: CDR1 MNHNS, CDR2 SASEGT. The CDR3 loop is CASSDGGASYNEQFF. Partial CDR3 DNA: TGTGCCAGCAGTGATGGGGGGGCCTCCTACAATGAG.

The sample holds many counts of this clone. From the germline J gene comes the end of the CDR3, since the read stops 3 residues before it. The chain combines TRBV5-1 with TRBJ2-1; 7 nucleotides align to TRBD2. The germline V gene encodes CDR1 SGHRS and CDR2 YFSETQ. Trimming removed 4 bases from V and 6 bases from J; junction bases left unmatched: 7. This CDR3 region has 14 residues. CDR3 sequence: CASSPSSGFNEQFF. CDR3 DNA, as far as it was read: TGCGCCAGCAGCCCTAGTAGCGGGTTCAATGAG.

This clone was seen ten or more times. The CDR3 end lies 3 residues beyond the end of the read and is filled in from the germline J gene. The chain links TRBV7-2 to TRBJ2-2; the match to TRBD1 covers 7 bases. The CDR3 covers 14 residues. The germline V gene has CDR1 SGHTA and CDR2 FQGNSA. The J segment lost 6 bases and the V segment lost 4 bases, leaving 5 bases of the junction unmatched. CDR3 loop: CASSSLTGPGELFF. The DNA read from the CDR3 is TGTGCCAGCAGCTCCCTGACAGGGCCCGGGGAG.

The table lists this clone with many counts. The read ends 3 residues early relative to the CDR3; the germline J gene fills the gap. The gene calls are TRBV29-1 and TRBJ2-1; D call uncertain. Germline lookup yields CDR1 SQVTM and CDR2 ANQGSEA. Deletions cut 6 bases from V and 4 bases from J, with 10 bases between. The CDR3 has 12 residues. CDR3 DNA, as far as it was read: TGCAGCGTGGCCGTCAGTTACAATGAG. As protein: CSVAVSYNE. The whole CDR3 region reads CSVAVSYNEQFF.

In regard to this clone: The sequenced fragment ends 3 residues before the CDR3 boundary, so the rest is inferred from the germline J gene. The rearrangement uses TRBV13 and TRBJ2-1, with 7 positions matching TRBD1. Trimming took 5 bases from V and 9 from J; bases not matched to a gene: 7. CDR3 length: 13 residues. Germline CDR1 reads PRHDT; CDR2 reads FYEKMQ (reference sequence). CDR3 DNA, as far as it was read: TGTGCCAGCAGCGTCGGGACAGCCACTGAG. Protein sequence: CASSVGTATE. The CDR3 in its entirety is CASSVGTATEQFF.

This clone was picked up a small number of times. Mismatch with germline at one junction end may stem from a read error. The read falls 3 residues short of the CDR3 end, and the missing part is taken from the germline J gene. The chain uses TRBV6-2 or TRBV6-3 and TRBJ1-1; TRBD1 aligns across 9 bases. Per the germline V gene, CDR1 is MNHEY and CDR2 is SVGEGT. CDR3 length: 16 residues. CDR3 in amino acids: CAGSYYRTGVSTEAFF. The sequenced CDR3 bases are TGTGCCGGCAGTTACTACCGGACAGGGGTAAGCACTGAA.

This clone was seen ten or more times. Sequencing ends 3 residues short of the CDR3 end; the germline J gene provides the rest. This chain joins TRBV6-1 and TRBJ2-1, with D possibly being TRBD1 (6 bases). From germline, CDR1 is MNHNS and CDR2 SASEGT. With 0 bases removed from V and 7 bases from J, the gap between germline ends came to 7 bases. The CDR3 extends over 13 amino acids. This CDR3 reads CASSEAQGNEQFF. The CDR3 bases that were read are TGTGCCAGCAGTGAAGCCCAGGGGAATGAG.

This clone occurred many times. The read stops 3 residues short of the end of the CDR3; the missing end is completed from the germline J gene. This chain connects TRBV29-1 to TRBJ1-2, with a weak D call TRBD1 (6 bases). The germline V gene has CDR1 SQVTM and CDR2 ANQGSEA. This CDR3 has 14 residues. V shed 6 bases and J shed 1 base, with 15 bases lying between them. The CDR3 DNA, read in part, is TGCAGCGTCCCCTTTAGGGACAATAACTATGGC. Translating it yields CSVPFRDNNYG. The entire CDR3 sequence reads CSVPFRDNNYGYTF.

In this sample, this clone turned up many times. The read comes to an end 3 residues before the CDR3 does, leaving the germline J gene to fill in the end. V and J are TRBV30 and TRBJ1-4, with a weak D call TRBD1 (5 bases). This CDR3 has 16 amino acids. Between the trimmed V and J ends, which lost 2 bases and 2 bases, there was a span of 15 bases. Germline CDR1 and CDR2: GTSNPN and SVGIG (reference sequence). Incomplete CDR3 DNA: TGTGCCTGGAGTTCGCAGGGAAGTACGACTAATGAAAAA. Protein: CAWSSQGSTTNEK. The entire CDR3 protein is CAWSSQGSTTNEKLFF.

At least ten counts were recorded for this clone. The CDR3 goes on 3 residues after the read ends, and that part is filled in from the germline J gene. This chain uses TRBV20-1 with TRBJ2-3, with 9 positions matching TRBD2. J gave up 2 bases and V 0 bases, and 9 bases lay outside the gene matches. The CDR3 has 17 residues. Germline V gene data show CDR1 as DFQATT and CDR2 as SNEGSKA (reference sequence). CDR3 protein: CSARDARAGGNTDTQYF. The CDR3 DNA, read in part, is TGCAGTGCTAGAGATGCGCGGGCGGGGGGGAACACAGATACG.

This clone was seen at least ten times. The read ends 3 residues before the CDR3 terminus; that terminus is restored from the germline J gene. The J gene is TRBJ2-5, the V gene TRBV30; tentative D call: TRBD1 (5 bases). This CDR3 has 14 amino acids. Looked up from germline, CDR1 is GTSNPN and CDR2 is SVGIG (reference sequence). The CDR3 loop reads CVSEAQGDQETQYF. The CDR3 bases that were read are TGTGTCTCGGAAGCGCAGGGCGACCAAGAGACC.

This clone occurred many times. The CDR3 end is not reached by the read, which stops 3 residues before it; the germline J gene fills it in. The V call is TRBV18, the J call TRBJ2-1, with a tentative D call TRBD2 (5 bases). The CDR3 contains 13 residues. The V end was cut by 0 bases, the J end by 8 bases, with 8 bases between. The V gene's germline CDR1 is KGHSH and CDR2 LQKENI. The CDR3 is CASSPPLRDEQFF. The CDR3 DNA, read in part, is TGTGCCAGCTCACCACCGTTGCGGGATGAG. Drawing the rest from reference TRBV18 and TRBJ2-1, the complete variable domain is NAGVMQNPRHLVRRRGQEARLRCSPMKGHSHVYWYRQLPEEGLKFMVYLQKENIIDESGMPKERFSAEFPKEGPSILRIQQVVRGDSAAYFCASSPPLRDEQFFGPGTRLTVL.

Comments on this clone: The read is 3 residues too short to cover the CDR3 end, so that end is filled in from the germline J gene. This sequence joins TRBV6-2 or TRBV6-3 and TRBJ2-7; the D gene is possibly TRBD1 (8 bases). The germline gives CDR1 MNHEY, CDR2 SVGEGT. V lost 5 bases, J lost 6 bases, and 17 bases lay in between. CDR3 size: 14 residues. CDR3 loop: CASSRQGRVGEQYF. Partial CDR3 DNA: TGTGCCAGCAGTAGACAGGGGAGGGTTGGCGAG.

This clone was detected ten times or more. The CDR3 end is not reached by the read, which stops 3 residues before it; the germline J gene fills it in. The rearrangement joins TRBV5-4 to TRBJ1-2, with 11 bases fitting TRBD1. The trim removed 5 bases at V and 3 bases at J, leaving 3 bases unmatched. The germline V gene has CDR1 SGHNT and CDR2 YYREEE (reference sequence). The length of the CDR3 is 14 residues. Partial CDR3 DNA: TGTGCCAGCAGGGACAGGGGGCGACACTATGGC. This translates into CASRDRGRHYG. The entire CDR3 protein is CASRDRGRHYGYTF.

This clone was picked up many times. The observed sequence ends 3 residues before the CDR3 terminus, with the missing tail filled in from the germline J gene. The V gene is TRBV20-1, the J gene TRBJ1-2; D call uncertain. Looked up from germline, CDR1 is DFQATT and CDR2 is SNEGSKA (reference sequence). The CDR3 is 11 amino acids. The V end was cut by 7 bases, the J end by 6 bases, with 12 bases between. The DNA read from the CDR3 is TGCAGTGGGTCCAGGTCTAATGGC. Translating it yields CSGSRSNG. The CDR3 as a whole reads CSGSRSNGYTF.

This clone was counted ten times or more. CDR3 DNA, as far as it was read: TGTGCCAGCAGCCGAACACAGGTACCCCTTAGCACAGATACG. Translated: CASSRTQVPLSTDT. The full CDR3 is CASSRTQVPLSTDTQYF. The rearrangement joins TRBV7-8 to TRBJ2-3; D perhaps matches TRBD1 (5 bases). The CDR3 end lies 3 residues beyond the end of the read and is filled in from the germline J gene. The CDR3 totals 17 residues. Trimming shortened V by 5 bases and J by 0 bases, and 18 bases separated the two germline ends. Germline loops: CDR1 SGHVS, CDR2 FQNEAQ.

This clone was observed a handful of times. Read data end 3 residues before the CDR3 end; the end is taken from the germline J gene. This chain joins TRBV19 and TRBJ1-5; D might be TRBD1 (6 bases). Per germline, CDR1 LNHDA and CDR2 SQIVND (reference sequence). Trimming cost V 7 bases and J 2 bases, with 18 bases left between them. The CDR3 length is 16 residues. The CDR3 region is CASTIRGANGNQPQHF. The CDR3 DNA, read in part, is TGTGCCAGTACCATCCGGGGGGCGAACGGCAATCAGCCC.

This clone showed up many times. The read ends 3 residues early relative to the CDR3; the germline J gene fills the gap. The chain uses TRBV5-1 and TRBJ2-7; 8 positions agree with TRBD1. Per germline, CDR1 SGHRS and CDR2 YFSETQ. The CDR3 has 15 residues. V lost 3 bases to trimming and J lost 2 bases; unmatched junction nucleotides: 7. The CDR3: CASSWGDRTAYEQYF. The covered CDR3 bases are TGCGCCAGCAGCTGGGGGGACAGGACAGCCTACGAG.

This clone has ten or more counts. The CDR3 end is not reached by the read, which stops 3 residues before it; the germline J gene fills it in. The genes are TRBV2 and TRBJ2-1, with a tentative D call TRBD2 (5 bases). The CDR3 extends over 15 amino acids. Per germline, CDR1 SNHLY and CDR2 FYNNEI. The ends were cut back, 1 base at V and 0 bases at J, with 7 bases in the middle. CDR3: CASSEGRASYNEQFF. The DNA read from the CDR3 is TGTGCCAGCAGTGAAGGGCGGGCCTCCTACAATGAG.

This clone has at least ten counts. The sequenced fragment ends 3 residues before the CDR3 boundary, so the rest is inferred from the germline J gene. The gene calls are TRBV14 and TRBJ2-5; TRBD2 matches at 13 bases. CDR1 and CDR2 from the germline V gene are SGHDN and FVKESK. This CDR3 has 17 amino acids. Germline trimming cut 3 bases from V and 3 bases from J; bases unmatched to any gene: 7. The sequenced CDR3 bases are TGTGCCAGCAGCCACGCCTCCGGGACTAGCGGGGAAGAGACC. This codes for CASSHASGTSGEET. The CDR3, in full, reads CASSHASGTSGEETQYF.

Points on this clone: The CDR3 end falls 3 residues outside the read, so it is completed with the germline J gene. The J gene is TRBJ1-1, the V gene TRBV18; TRBD1 matches at 7 bases. Unmatched junction bases numbered 5, after V lost 3 bases and J lost 4 bases. This CDR3 contains 14 residues. Per the germline V gene, CDR1 is KGHSH and CDR2 is LQKENI. The DNA read from the CDR3 is TGTGCCAGCTCACCGAGGGGGCAGGTCACTGAA. Amino acid sequence: CASSPRGQVTE. The full CDR3 protein reads CASSPRGQVTEAFF.

This clone was counted many times. The CDR3 bases that were read are TGTGCCAGCAGCTCTCCGGGACAGTGGGACACTGAA. This gives the protein CASSSPGQWDTE. The CDR3 reads in full as CASSSPGQWDTEAFF. V is TRBV12-3 or TRBV12-4 and J is TRBJ1-1; 7 nucleotides align to TRBD1. The DNA ends 3 residues before the CDR3 does, and the rest of the CDR3 is filled in from the germline J gene. The CDR3 spans 15 residues. J was trimmed by 3 bases and V by 6 bases; bases with no gene match: 10.

In its sample, this clone was seen many times. The CDR3 goes on 3 residues after the read ends, and that part is filled in from the germline J gene. This sequence joins TRBV20-1 and TRBJ2-3; 8 nucleotides agree with TRBD2. The CDR3 contains 15 residues. V lost 3 bases to trimming and J lost 2 bases; unmatched junction nucleotides: 7. The germline V gene has CDR1 DFQATT and CDR2 SNEGSKA (reference sequence). The sequenced CDR3 bases are TGCAGTGCTAGGTCAGCGGGGGTGAACACAGATACG. As protein: CSARSAGVNTDT. The entire CDR3 is CSARSAGVNTDTQYF.

This clone was detected ten times or more. The read terminates 3 residues ahead of where the CDR3 ends, so the germline J gene completes it. The chain employs TRBV18 and TRBJ2-1, with 8 bases lining up with TRBD2. Trimming at V came to 3 bases and at J to 3 bases, leaving 7 bases not matched to a gene. This CDR3 has 16 residues. Germline V gene lookup returns CDR1 KGHSH and CDR2 LQKENI. CDR3 in amino acids: CASSPYGGGIYNEQFF. The sequenced part of the CDR3 DNA is TGTGCCAGCTCACCGTACGGCGGGGGGATCTACAATGAG.

This clone was seen ten or more times. The CDR3 end is not reached by the read, which stops 3 residues before it; the germline J gene fills it in. The chain couples TRBV29-1 to TRBJ2-3, with TRBD1 matching 8 bases. Germline loops: CDR1 SQVTM, CDR2 ANQGSEA. The CDR3 totals 14 residues. The CDR3 sequence is CSVRRRGPQETQYF. The CDR3 bases that were read are TGCAGCGTCCGGCGCAGGGGGCCACAAGAGACG.

Note on this clone: The CDR3 is cut off 3 residues early in the read; its end comes from the germline J gene. The rearrangement links TRBV19 to TRBJ2-1; TRBD2 matches 9 bases. CDR1 LNHDA and CDR2 SQIVND come from the germline V gene (reference sequence). This CDR3 region has 22 residues. The trim removed 0 bases at V and 8 bases at J, leaving 26 bases unmatched. CDR3 region: CASSIDTYRLLGGGAKGDEQFF. The part of the CDR3 DNA that was read is TGTGCCAGTAGTATAGATACATACCGGTTATTAGGCGGGGGGGCAAAAGGCGATGAG.

For this clone: The read gets to within 3 residues of the CDR3 end, and the germline J gene fills in the rest. The gene calls are TRBV7-3 and TRBJ2-1, with TRBD2 matching over 14 bases. This CDR3 has 20 residues. The V segment lost 0 bases and the J segment 9 bases; nucleotides outside the gene matches: 16. The germline CDR1 and CDR2 sequences are SGHTA and FQGTGA. CDR3 bases read: TGTGCCAGCAGCTTAACTAGACTAGCGGGGGGGCCCCCCCTTAAGGTTGAG. This translates into CASSLTRLAGGPPLKVE. The entire CDR3 is CASSLTRLAGGPPLKVEQFF. The whole variable domain, remainder taken from reference TRBV7-3 and TRBJ2-1, is GAGVSQTPSNKVTEKGKYVELRCDPISGHTALYWYRQSLGQGPEFLIYFQGTGAADDSGLPNDRFFAVRPEGSVSTLKIQRTERGDSAVYLCASSLTRLAGGPPLKVEQFFGPGTRLTVL.